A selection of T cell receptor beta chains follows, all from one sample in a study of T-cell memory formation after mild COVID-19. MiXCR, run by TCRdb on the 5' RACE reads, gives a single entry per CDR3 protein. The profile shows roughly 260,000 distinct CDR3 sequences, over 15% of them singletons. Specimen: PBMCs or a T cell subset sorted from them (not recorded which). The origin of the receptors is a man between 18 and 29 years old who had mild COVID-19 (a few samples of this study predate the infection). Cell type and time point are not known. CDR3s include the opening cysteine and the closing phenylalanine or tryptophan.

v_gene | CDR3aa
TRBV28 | CASREDRGRTGELFF
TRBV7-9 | CASSFTGDEKLFF
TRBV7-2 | CASSAQYGYTF
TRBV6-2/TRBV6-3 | CASSYSEGSVQHF
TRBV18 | CASSLDSPGSGNTIYF
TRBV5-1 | CASSLGAKQETQYF
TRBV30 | CAWQGVVAKNIQYF
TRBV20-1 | CSATPGRVTEAFF
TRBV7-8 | CASSLGARGKETQYF
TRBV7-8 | CASSPGQGGSYEQYF
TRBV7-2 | CASSLFAGGTPDTQYF
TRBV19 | CASRSGAGETQYF
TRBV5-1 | CASSLLTGSIQETQYF
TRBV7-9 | CASSPPGYQDTEAFF
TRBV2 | CANGQGAFDKNIQYF
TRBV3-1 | CASSRGTANTEAFF
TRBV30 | CAWSGQGNQPQHF
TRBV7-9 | CASSPWRGSTYNEQFF
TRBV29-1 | CSVGGEAGQIYNEQFF
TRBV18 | CASSLRTALSNQPQHF
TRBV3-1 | CASSQGRLAWEQFF
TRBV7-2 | CASSLTGGYTDTQYF
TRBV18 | CASSPGDRRSYGQYF
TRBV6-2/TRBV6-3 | CASGSRRVETQYF
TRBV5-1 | CASHKRLAGEETQYF
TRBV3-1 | CASSQRGGAGYTF
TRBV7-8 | CASRGRRTADTQYF
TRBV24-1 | CATEGDRTDTQYF
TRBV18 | CASSPRTSGDNEQFF